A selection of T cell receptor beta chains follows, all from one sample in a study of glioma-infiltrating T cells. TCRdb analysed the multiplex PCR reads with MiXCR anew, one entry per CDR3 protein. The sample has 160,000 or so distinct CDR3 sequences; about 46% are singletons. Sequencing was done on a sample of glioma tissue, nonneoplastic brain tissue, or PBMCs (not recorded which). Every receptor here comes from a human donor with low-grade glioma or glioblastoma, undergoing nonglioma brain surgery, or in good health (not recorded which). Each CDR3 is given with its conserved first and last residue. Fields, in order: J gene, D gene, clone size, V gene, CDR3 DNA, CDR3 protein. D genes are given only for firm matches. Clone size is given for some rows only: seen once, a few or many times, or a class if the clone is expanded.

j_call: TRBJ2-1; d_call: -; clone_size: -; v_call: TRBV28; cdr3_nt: TGTGCCAGCAGTTCCCGAATTGCCAGGGTGGTGAATGAGCAGTTCTTC; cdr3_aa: CASSSRIARVVNEQFF
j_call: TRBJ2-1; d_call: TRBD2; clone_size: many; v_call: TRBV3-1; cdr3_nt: TGTGCCAGCAGCCAAGGAGATGGCGGGAGGACCTACAATGAGCAGTTCTTC; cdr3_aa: CASSQGDGGRTYNEQFF
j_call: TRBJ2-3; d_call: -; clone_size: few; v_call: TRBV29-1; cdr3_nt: TGCAGCGTTGAAGAGCCCCGCGATACGCAGTATTTT; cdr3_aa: CSVEEPRDTQYF
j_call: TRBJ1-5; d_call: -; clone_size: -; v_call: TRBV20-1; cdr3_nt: TGCAGTGCTAGAGACGGGCTTCGGAGACCCAATCAGCCCCAGCATTTT; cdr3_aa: CSARDGLRRPNQPQHF
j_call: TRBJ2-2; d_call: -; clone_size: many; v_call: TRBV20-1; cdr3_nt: TGCAGTGCTAGTCCACCATCCGCCGGGGGGGAGCTGTTTTTT; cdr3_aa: CSASPPSAGGELFF
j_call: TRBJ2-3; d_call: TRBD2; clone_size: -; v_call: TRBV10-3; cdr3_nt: TGTGCCATCGGAACTAGCGGGAGAGATACGCAGTATTTT; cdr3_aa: CAIGTSGRDTQYF
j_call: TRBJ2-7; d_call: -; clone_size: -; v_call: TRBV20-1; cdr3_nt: TGCAGTGCTAGAGAGCGAAGGGGGGGGGCGCCCAAGAGTTTCTACGAGCAGTACTTC; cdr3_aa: CSARERRGGAPKSFYEQYF
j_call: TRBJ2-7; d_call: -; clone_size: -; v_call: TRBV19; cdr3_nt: TGTGCCAGTAGTATGACCCCGCCGGGCCTCGAGCAGTACTTC; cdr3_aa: CASSMTPPGLEQYF
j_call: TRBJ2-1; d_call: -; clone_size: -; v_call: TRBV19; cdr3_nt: TGTGCCAGTAGGGGGACCCAGAGGGATGAGCAGTTCTTC; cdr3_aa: CASRGTQRDEQFF
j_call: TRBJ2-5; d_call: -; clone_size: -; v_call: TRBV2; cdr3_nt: TGTGCCAGCAGTACAGAAGAGACCAAGTACTTC; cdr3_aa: CASSTEETKYF
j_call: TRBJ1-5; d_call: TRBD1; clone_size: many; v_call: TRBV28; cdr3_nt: TGTGCCAGCAGCCCCCGGACAGGCTATAGCAATCAGCCCCAGCATTTT; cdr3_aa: CASSPRTGYSNQPQHF